The 22 T cell receptor beta chains below were found in one sample sequenced in a study of breast tumors, draining lymph nodes, adjacent tissues. TCRdb re-analysed the multiplex PCR reads in MiXCR, keeping a single row per CDR3 protein. Found here are over 200,000 distinct CDR3 sequences, 32% of them singletons; the top ten hold 1.4%. Axillary draining lymph nodes of breast cancer patients supplied the node samples. Material for sequencing was axillary lymph node tissue. These receptor sequences come from a female donor with breast cancer. Some clones in this sample may be carry-over from other donors' samples.

Details on this clonotype: This clone may be a read error of a much larger clone one base away. The gene calls are TRBV7-9 and TRBJ1-1, with 9 bases matching TRBD1. The CDR3 length is 14 residues. Germline CDR1 SEHNR, CDR2 FQNEAQ (reference sequence). The CDR3 here is CASGWDRVDTGAFF. In DNA form, the CDR3 reads TGTGCCAGCGGCTGGGACAGGGTGGACACTGGAGCTTTCTTT.

The chain combines TRBV6-1 with TRBJ2-1; 9 bases agree with TRBD1. The CDR3 length is 15 residues. J was trimmed by 5 bases and V by 5 bases; bases with no gene match: 7. Germline V gene sequence: CDR1 MNHNS, CDR2 SASEGT. The CDR3 bases are TGTGCCAGCAGTCATCGGACAGGGGAGAACAATGAGCAGTTCTTC. The encoded protein is CASSHRTGENNEQFF.

To note about this clonotype: A much larger clone lies one base from this, so it may be a read error. The DNA for the CDR3 is TGCAGTGCTAGAGTACCCTGGGCTAGCGCCGGGACCCAGTACTTC. It is translated as CSARVPWASAGTQYF. The chain joins TRBV20-1 to TRBJ2-5, with a possible D match to TRBD2 (6 bases). The CDR3 is 15 residues long. Trimming stripped 1 base from V and 7 bases from J, with 19 bases between. Germline V gene data show CDR1 as DFQATT and CDR2 as SNEGSKA (reference sequence).

This clonotype was seen more than once but under ten times. A junction boundary mismatches the germline segment, possibly from a read error. This sequence joins TRBV6-6 and TRBJ1-1; D not certain. The CDR3 runs to 11 residues. Looked up from germline, CDR1 is MNHNY and CDR2 is SVGAGI (reference sequence). Here the CDR3 reads CASNRNSEAFF. CDR3 DNA: TGTGCCAGCAATCGGAACAGTGAAGCTTTCTTT.

The chain combines TRBV11-3 with TRBJ2-7; 7 bases agree with TRBD2. The CDR3 runs 13 residues. With 3 bases clipped from V and 6 bases from J, the junction kept 5 bases outside the gene matches. Germline V gene lookup returns CDR1 SGHNT and CDR2 YENEEA. In DNA, the CDR3 is TGTGCCAGCAGCTTTCGGGCGGGAGCCGAGCAGTACTTC. Its translation is CASSFRAGAEQYF.

This clonotype was picked up many times. The chain uses TRBV24-1 and TRBJ2-7; 7 bases match TRBD1. J was trimmed by 6 bases and V by 3 bases; bases with no gene match: 10. In germline, CDR1 is KGHDR, CDR2 SFDVKD. CDR3 length equals 15 residues. CDR3 sequence (DNA): TGTGCCACCAGTGATCCCCTCAGGGGGAGAGGCGAGCAGTACTTC. It codes for CATSDPLRGRGEQYF.

This clonotype was counted many times. The V and J genes are TRBV4-1 and TRBJ2-7; a weak D match, TRBD1 (6 bases). Germline V lookup: CDR1 MGHRA, CDR2 YSYEKL. The ends were cut back, 0 bases at V and 7 bases at J, with 13 bases in the middle. This CDR3 has 14 residues. The CDR3 coding sequence is TGCGCCAGCAGCCAAGATAACAGGGTGAGGGAGCAGTACTTC. This gives the protein CASSQDNRVREQYF.

This clonotype was observed many times. V and J are TRBV20-1 and TRBJ2-2; 7 bases are shared with TRBD2. The germline V gene encodes CDR1 DFQATT and CDR2 SNEGSKA (reference sequence). The CDR3 has 15 residues. The junction had 14 bases not matched to a gene; V was cut back by 6 bases and J by 7 bases. The CDR3 region is CSAALGGGPIGELFF. CDR3 sequence (DNA): TGCAGTGCCGCCCTCGGGGGAGGGCCTATCGGGGAGCTGTTTTTT.

J is TRBJ1-2 and V is TRBV11-1; D perhaps matches TRBD1 (5 bases). The CDR3 totals 15 residues. Germline V gives CDR1 SGHAT, CDR2 FQDESV (reference sequence). V gave up 2 bases and J gave up 1 base, with 11 bases separating them. CDR3 sequence (DNA): TGTGCCAGCAGCTTAAGCGCTGGACATAACTATGGCTACACCTTC. Translated: CASSLSAGHNYGYTF. The full variable domain, completed using reference TRBV11-1 and TRBJ1-2, is EAEVAQSPRYKITEKSQAVAFWCDPISGHATLYWYRQILGQGPELLVQFQDESVVDDSQLPKDRFSAERLKGVDSTLKIQPAELGDSAMYLCASSLSAGHNYGYTFGSGTRLTVV.

This clonotype was recorded once. Mismatch with germline at one junction end may stem from a read error. V is TRBV10-3 and J is TRBJ2-1; the D gene is possibly TRBD2 (5 bases). CDR3 length: 12 residues. The germline V gene encodes CDR1 ENHRY and CDR2 SYGVKD. For the CDR3, the DNA is TGTGCCATCACTGAGACGGGGAATGAGCAGCTCTTC. This sequence encodes CAITETGNEQLF.

The gene calls are TRBV7-2 and TRBJ1-2; weak D call: TRBD1 (5 bases). CDR3 length: 12 amino acids. Germline V CDR1 and CDR2: SGHTA, FQGNSA. Trimming removed 5 bases from V and 10 bases from J, with 14 bases in between. The CDR3 loop reads CASSPRDWDYTF. As DNA, the CDR3 is TGTGCCAGCAGCCCCCGGGACTGGGACTACACCTTC.

This clonotype was picked up many times. The chain carries TRBV6-5 and TRBJ2-7, with 8 nucleotides matching TRBD1. CDR3 length: 15 residues. The J segment lost 0 bases and the V segment lost 7 bases, leaving 8 bases of the junction unmatched. The germline V gene encodes CDR1 MNHEY and CDR2 SVGAGI. CDR3 nucleotides: TGTGCCAGCAACCGAGACAGGGGTAGCTCCTACGAGCAGTACTTC. This codes for CASNRDRGSSYEQYF.

Regarding this clonotype: The junction and the germline gene differ at one end; a read error may be behind it. The chain is built from TRBV11-2 and TRBJ2-7; possibly TRBD1 or TRBD2 for D (5 bases each). This CDR3 region has 16 residues. The germline V gene encodes CDR1 SGHAT and CDR2 FQNNGV. The CDR3 spells CASSLDPAAGLREQHF. CDR3 DNA sequence: TGTGCCAGCAGCTTAGATCCAGCGGCAGGGCTCCGCGAGCAGCACTTC.

Worth noting for this clonotype: A much bigger clone sits one base away, suggesting this may be a read error. The chain recombines TRBV9 with TRBJ2-5; TRBD1 aligns across 9 bases. This CDR3 is built from 14 residues. Germline V gene lookup returns CDR1 SGDLS and CDR2 YYNGEE. The CDR3 protein is CASSQGTGRGTQSF. DNA for the CDR3: TGTGCCAGCAGCCAGGGGACAGGGCGGGGGACCCAGTCCTTC. Variable domain in full (rest from reference TRBV9 and TRBJ2-5): DSGVTQTPKHLITATGQRVTLRCSPRSGDLSVYWYQQSLDQGLQFLIQYYNGEERAKGNILERFSAQQFPDLHSELNLSSLELGDSALYFCASSQGTGRGTQSFGPGTRLLVL.

This clonotype was counted at least ten times. The chain couples TRBV3-2 to TRBJ2-5; the table calls TRBD1, which could not be checked here. TRBV3-2 is an annotated pseudogene. This CDR3 has 19 residues. CDR3 bases: TGTGCCAGCAGCCACGCCCCCGGGACAGGGGGCCCGTACCAAGAGACCCAGTACTTC. Translated, it gives CASSHAPGTGGPYQETQYF.

Points on this clonotype: With a much larger clone just one base away, this may be a read error. The chain links TRBV19 to TRBJ2-3; 10 bases match TRBD2. Losses at the gene ends were 2 bases for V and 3 bases for J; bases not matched to a gene: 5. The CDR3 has 16 residues. Germline CDR1 is LNHDA and CDR2 is SQIVND (reference sequence). CDR3 bases: TGTGCCAGTAGTATATACTCTAGCGGGGGAACAGATACGCAGTATTTT. It encodes CASSIYSSGGTDTQYF.

This rearrangement joins TRBV9 to TRBJ2-1, with 11 bases that match TRBD2. The V gene end was trimmed by 2 bases and the J gene end by 5 bases; junction bases not matched to a gene: 3. In germline, CDR1 is SGDLS, CDR2 YYNGEE. The CDR3 extends over 15 amino acids. DNA of the CDR3: TGTGCCAGCAGCGTGGTAGCGGGAGGGGACAATGAGCAGTTCTTC. This gives the protein CASSVVAGGDNEQFF.

This clonotype was found many times. DNA of the CDR3: TGTGCCAGCAAGACCGGGATTTATAGCAATCAGCCCCAGCATTTT. As protein: CASKTGIYSNQPQHF. The chain links TRBV6-2 or TRBV6-3 to TRBJ1-5, with no clear D. Germline V gene data show CDR1 as MNHEY and CDR2 as SVGEGT. The CDR3 consists of 15 residues. V shed 7 bases and J shed 0 bases, with 13 bases lying between them.

This clonotype has at least ten counts. The chain uses TRBV3-1 and TRBJ1-6, with D perhaps TRBD1 (5 bases). CDR1 and CDR2 from the germline V gene are LGHDT and YNNKEL (reference sequence). CDR3 size: 14 residues. Trimming left V 0 bases short and J 10 bases short, with 10 bases between. CDR3 coding DNA: TGTGCCAGCAGCCAAGACAGGGACTTATCACCCCTCCACTTT. Translated, it gives CASSQDRDLSPLHF.

Remarks on this clonotype: A junction end diverges from the germline sequence, so it may reflect a read error. This chain uses TRBV2 with TRBJ1-4; weak D call: TRBD1 (6 bases). The CDR3 loop spans 14 amino acids. CDR1 is SNHLY and CDR2 is FYNNEI in the germline V gene. The CDR3 nucleotides read TGTGCCAACAGCACAGGGTCAACTAACGAAAAACTGTTTTTT. Translation: CANSTGSTNEKLFF.

The CDR3 loop reads CSGSYGGDYEQYF. DNA for the CDR3: TGCAGTGGTTCCTATGGGGGTGACTACGAGCAGTACTTC. This rearrangement joins TRBV20-1 to TRBJ2-7; the D call may be TRBD1 or TRBD2 (5 bases each). The CDR3 has 13 residues. V lost 7 bases, J lost 3 bases, and 16 bases lay in between. CDR1 is DFQATT and CDR2 is SNEGSKA in the germline V gene (reference sequence).

With regard to this clonotype: At one end, the junction sequence differs from germline, possibly due to a read error. The chain uses TRBV19 and TRBJ2-3, with D perhaps matching TRBD2 (6 bases). Germline V CDR1 and CDR2: LNHDA, SQIVND (reference sequence). The CDR3 has 16 amino acids. The CDR3 loop reads CASSRARGGSTDTQYF. CDR3 bases: TGCGCCAGTAGCCGCGCTAGAGGAGGGTCGACAGATACGCAGTATTTT. The complete variable domain, with remaining parts taken from reference TRBV19 and TRBJ2-3, reads DGGITQSPKYLFRKEGQNVTLSCEQNLNHDAMYWYRQDPGQGLRLIYYSQIVNDFQKGDIAEGYSVSREKKESFPLTVTSAQKNPTAFYLCASSRARGGSTDTQYFGPGTRLTVL.